These T cell receptor beta chains were read from a single sample in a study of beta chain features in type 1 diabetes. Assay: immunoSEQ multiplex PCR; the TCRdb copy retains only in-frame clones and omits some. This table holds 400,000 to 450,000 clones, approximately 15% found once. The sequenced sample was naive CD4+ T cells from blood. Receptor source: a man between 25 and 39 years old in good health. Both conserved end residues are part of each CDR3. The D gene is left open where the match is weak. Expanded clones are given a class, and other clones once, few, many or no size at all.

>TRBJ1-2|TRBV7-2|-|few
TGTGCCAGCACCTCAGACAGGCGCACTCCGGGGCCCTTC
CASTSDRRTPGPF
>TRBJ1-2|TRBV29-1|-|-
TGCAGCGTTGAAGATCGGGCAGGGCTCAATGGCTACACCTTC
CSVEDRAGLNGYTF
>TRBJ2-3|TRBV30|TRBD1|once
TGTGCCGGTGGACAGGGGAGCACAGATACGCAGTATTTT
CAGGQGSTDTQYF
>TRBJ2-1|TRBV7-2|TRBD2|-
TGTGCCAGCAGCTTAATAGTAGCGGGAAAACACAATGAGCAGTTCTTC
CASSLIVAGKHNEQFF
>TRBJ2-2|TRBV7-2|-|-
TGTGCCAGCAGCCCGGCTAGAGCGACCACCGGGGAGCTGTTTTTT
CASSPARATTGELFF
>TRBJ2-2|TRBV2|-|few
TGTGCCAGCAGTGTACTTGGCCGACGCGAAGGTAGTAGGCTGTTTTTT
CASSVLGRREGSRLFF
>TRBJ1-4|TRBV10-3|TRBD1|few
TGTGCCATCGGCGGGACAGGACCTAATGAAAAACTGTTTTTT
CAIGGTGPNEKLFF
>TRBJ2-3|TRBV4-3|TRBD1|-
TGCGCCAGCAGCCCTGGACAGGGAAGAGATACGCAGTATTTT
CASSPGQGRDTQYF
>TRBJ1-1|TRBV11-3|-|-
TGTGCCAGCAGCTTAGAGGGGAGGAAACCGAACACTGAAGCTTTCTTT
CASSLEGRKPNTEAFF
>TRBJ2-3|TRBV7-2|-|many
TGTGCCAGCAGCTTAACCGTCCGCCGGTATTTT
CASSLTVRRYF
>TRBJ2-5|TRBV5-1|-|few
TGCGCCAGCAGCCTTACCCCCGGGCGGGAGACCCAGTACTTC
CASSLTPGRETQYF
>TRBJ1-1|TRBV10-3|TRBD1|-
TGTGCCGTAAGGACAGGGGGGAGGAACACTGAAGCTTTCTTT
CAVRTGGRNTEAFF
>TRBJ2-7|TRBV5-1|-|-
TGCGCCAGCAGCTTGATGGACGGGTACGAGCAGTACTTC
CASSLMDGYEQYF
>TRBJ2-4|TRBV21-1|-|few
TGTGCCAGCAGCAAAAAGGAAACTAGCGGGAGCCAGGCCAAAAACATTCAGTACTTC
CASSKKETSGSQAKNIQYF
>TRBJ1-2|TRBV9|-|-
TGTGCCAGCAGCGCCCTCCAGGGCGTGGGTGGCTACACCTTC
CASSALQGVGGYTF
>TRBJ2-5|TRBV4-3|TRBD1|few
TGCGCCAGCAGCCAAGATCGGTTCAGGGGGTCCCAAGAGACCCAGTACTTC
CASSQDRFRGSQETQYF
>TRBJ2-1|TRBV9|TRBD2|-
TGTGCCAGCAGCGTAGCAGGGACTAGCGGTAACAATGAGCAGTTCTTC
CASSVAGTSGNNEQFF
>TRBJ1-1|TRBV5-1|-|-
TGCGCCAGCAGCTTGGACGGTCAGAACACTGAAGCTTTCTTT
CASSLDGQNTEAFF
>TRBJ2-3|TRBV30|TRBD2|few
TGTGCCTGGAGTGATTTAGCGGGAGGGTTCACAGATACGCAGTATTTT
CAWSDLAGGFTDTQYF
>TRBJ2-2|TRBV30|TRBD2|few
TGTGCCTGGATGGGGAGGGCTAGCGGGAGGGGAGAGCTGTTTTTT
CAWMGRASGRGELFF
>TRBJ1-1|TRBV10-3|-|-
TGTGCCATCAGGGAAACAGGAAGCCGGGACACTGAAGCTTTCTTT
CAIRETGSRDTEAFF
>TRBJ2-5|TRBV9|-|few
TGTGCCAGCAGCGTAGAGGTCGCCTCCCGGGGGGAGACCCAGTACTTC
CASSVEVASRGETQYF
>TRBJ1-3|TRBV30|-|few
TGTGCCACCGGTCGCTCTGGAAACACCATATATTTT
CATGRSGNTIYF
>TRBJ2-1|TRBV9|TRBD2|few
TGTGCCAGCAACCGAGCGGGGGCTTACAATGAGCAGTTCTTC
CASNRAGAYNEQFF
>TRBJ2-3|TRBV5-1|TRBD1|-
TGCGCCAGCAGCTTGCAGACAGGGATGAGGACAGATACGCAGTATTTT
CASSLQTGMRTDTQYF
>TRBJ1-2|TRBV23-1|TRBD1|few
TGCGCCAGCAGTCGACGCCGGACAGGGAGCGGCCACGACTATGGCTACACCTTC
CASSRRRTGSGHDYGYTF
>TRBJ1-5|TRBV4-1|TRBD1|-
TGCGCCAGCAGCCAAGGACAGGGAGATCAGCCCCAGCATTTT
CASSQGQGDQPQHF
>TRBJ2-1|TRBV9|-|once
TGTGCCAGCGCGGTGGACTGGGGGGACGACGGTGAGCAGTTCTTC
CASAVDWGDDGEQFF
>TRBJ2-3|TRBV5-4|TRBD2|few
TGTGCCAGCAGCTTAGCGGGGGGGTTCACAGATACGCAGTATTTT
CASSLAGGFTDTQYF
>TRBJ2-7|TRBV5-1|TRBD1|-
TGCGCCAGCAGCCTAGGACAGGATGTGCCCGAGCAGTACTTC
CASSLGQDVPEQYF
>TRBJ1-2|TRBV7-2|-|-
TGTGCCAGCAGCCTAGATGGGTATGGCTACACCTTC
CASSLDGYGYTF
>TRBJ1-2|TRBV29-1|TRBD1|few
TGCAGCGCCAGAACTTATAACCCGGGACAGGCAATTCTTAGGGGAGGCTACACCTTC
CSARTYNPGQAILRGGYTF
>TRBJ2-5|TRBV7-6|TRBD1|-
TGTGCCAGCAGCTCCAACAGGGGGCGGGAGACCCAGTACTTC
CASSSNRGRETQYF
>TRBJ1-5|TRBV30|-|few
TGTGCCTGGAGTGTGGGGGTCGGCAATCAGCCCCAGCATTTT
CAWSVGVGNQPQHF
>TRBJ2-3|TRBV15|TRBD2|-
TGTGCCACCAGCCCTGGACTAGCGGGAGCAGATACGCAGTATTTT
CATSPGLAGADTQYF
>TRBJ1-2|TRBV4-1|-|-
TGCGCCAGCAGCCAAGTAGCTCTATTACAGGGATCTGGCTACACCTTC
CASSQVALLQGSGYTF
>TRBJ2-1|TRBV7-2|-|-
TGTGCCAGCAGCCTCGGACTGGGTGAGCAGTTCTTC
CASSLGLGEQFF
>TRBJ1-4|TRBV2|-|-
TGTGCCAGCCAGGTGGGGAGGGGGAAACTGTTTTTT
CASQVGRGKLFF
>TRBJ1-2|TRBV29-1|-|-
TGCAGCGACTTGGGACTGAACTATGGCTACACCTTC
CSDLGLNYGYTF
>TRBJ1-2|TRBV25-1|-|few
TGTGCCAGCGGGGACACCCGTTATGGCTACACCTTC
CASGDTRYGYTF
>TRBJ1-4|TRBV2|-|few
TGTGCCAGCAGTGAAAGGCAGTTAGAAAAACTGTTTTTT
CASSERQLEKLFF
>TRBJ2-1|TRBV19|TRBD2|few
TGTGCCAGTAGGGAAGCGGGAGGGCGCAATGAGCAGTTCTTC
CASREAGGRNEQFF
>TRBJ1-4|TRBV4-3|-|-
TGCGCCAGCAGCCAAGATGTATATTTTGAAAAACTGTTTTTT
CASSQDVYFEKLFF
>TRBJ1-1|TRBV30|-|few
TGTGCCTGGAGGCTACGGGGTGACACTGAAGCTTTCTTT
CAWRLRGDTEAFF
>TRBJ1-4|TRBV7-9|-|-
TGTGCCAGCAGCTTAGCAGAGACGAAGGTTGAAAAACTGTTTTTT
CASSLAETKVEKLFF
>TRBJ1-1|TRBV25-1|-|-
TGTGCCAGCAGTGGGCAGGGGCGGACTGAAGCTTTCTTT
CASSGQGRTEAFF
>TRBJ2-1|TRBV9|TRBD2|-
TGTGCCAGCAGCCCGGCAGCGGGATGGATAGGTGAGCAGTTCTTC
CASSPAAGWIGEQFF
>TRBJ2-5|TRBV4-1|-|few
TGCGCCAGCAGCCAAGATTCTATCGGGACCCAGTACTTC
CASSQDSIGTQYF